The present T cell receptor beta chain was sequenced within a study of OX40 agonist ivuxolimab in advanced cancers. Trimming removed 5 bases from V and 5 bases from J; junction bases left unmatched: 7. CDR3 size: 15 residues. CDR1 is SGHTA and CDR2 is FQGNSA in the germline V gene. TCRdb's copy holds only in-frame clones and misses some; the assay was immunoSEQ multiplex PCR. The table lists roughly 40,000 clones, 75% to 90% of them singletons. The chain links TRBV7-2 to TRBJ2-2; 8 bases are a match to TRBD1. The sample here was CD4+ or CD8+ T cells sorted from blood, taken in a trial of the OX40 agonist ivuxolimab. This receptor was obtained from an adult with an advanced solid tumor such as melanoma, head and neck, liver or kidney cancer. The CDR3 loop reads CASSERTGRTGELFF. CDR3 nucleotides: TGTGCCAGCAGCGAACGGACAGGGCGGACCGGGGAGCTGTTTTTT.